The source of this TCR beta chain is a study of blood T cells in healthy people across ages. Study background: T cells yielded about one barcoded beta molecule per two cells through template switching.

Per sample, at least 5 micrograms of total RNA were extracted. PCR was performed a second time for 7 to 11 cycles using a sample-barcoded 5' primer and a J-beta primer mix. TCRdb redid the calling of the 5' RACE reads with MiXCR, one entry per CDR3 protein. The sample has about 1.7 million distinct CDR3 sequences, over 25% seen once. This clonotype was counted many times. The clonotype was recovered from a woman aged 30 to 39 in good health. Specimen: blood.

The CDR3 bases are TGCAGCGTTGAAGGGGAACTAGCGGGGGAGTACTTC. Translation: CSVEGELAGEYF. The V call is TRBV29-1, the J call TRBJ2-5; 11 bases match TRBD2. Losses at the gene ends were 1 base for V and 12 bases for J; bases not matched to a gene: 4. Per germline, CDR1 SQVTM and CDR2 ANQGSEA. CDR3 length equals 12 residues.